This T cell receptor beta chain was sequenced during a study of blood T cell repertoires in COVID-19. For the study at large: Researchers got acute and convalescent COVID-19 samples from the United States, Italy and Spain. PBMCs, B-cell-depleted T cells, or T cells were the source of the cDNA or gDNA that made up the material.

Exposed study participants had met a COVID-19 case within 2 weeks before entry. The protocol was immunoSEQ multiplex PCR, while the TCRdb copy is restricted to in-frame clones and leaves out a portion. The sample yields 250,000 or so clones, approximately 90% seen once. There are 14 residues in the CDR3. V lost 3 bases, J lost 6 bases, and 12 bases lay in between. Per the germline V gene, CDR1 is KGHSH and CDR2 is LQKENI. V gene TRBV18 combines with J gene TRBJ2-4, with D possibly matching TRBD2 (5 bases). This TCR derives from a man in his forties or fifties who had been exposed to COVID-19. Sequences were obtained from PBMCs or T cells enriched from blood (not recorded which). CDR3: CASSPRTRGNIQYF. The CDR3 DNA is TGTGCCAGCTCACCCAGAACTCGGGGAAACATTCAGTACTTC.